Shown below are 12 T cell receptor beta chains from a single sample sequenced in a study of regulatory T cells in long-lasting Graves disease. The time point: persistent/refractory GD, antithyroid drugs over 5 years with positive TRAb. After RNA was extracted from PBMCs, the TCR library was made from it. HTBI primers from iRepertoire and Arm-PCR of CDR3 regions yielded the TCR beta libraries. TCRdb itself ran the multiplex PCR reads through MiXCR, one entry per CDR3 protein. The sample holds 400,000 to 450,000 distinct CDR3 sequences, about 25% seen once. The sample was peripheral blood mononuclear cells (PBMCs), taken when the disease was refractory, from a patient treated with antithyroid drugs. All receptors derive from a female donor with Graves disease.

V gene TRBV6-1 combines with J gene TRBJ2-1, with 8 positions matching TRBD2. CDR3 size: 15 residues. Germline loops: CDR1 MNHNS, CDR2 SASEGT. Trimming cost V 4 bases and J 6 bases; bases outside gene matches: 8. CDR3 in DNA: TGTGCCAGCAGTGCACTAGCGGCTGGTTTCAATGAGCAGTTCTTC. It yields the protein CASSALAAGFNEQFF.

This clonotype was found a few times. This sequence joins TRBV4-1 and TRBJ2-7; 10 bases map to TRBD2. Germline lookup yields CDR1 MGHRA and CDR2 YSYEKL. The CDR3 loop spans 18 amino acids. The junction had 13 bases not matched to a gene; V was cut back by 2 bases and J by 3 bases. This chain's CDR3 is CASSQFGTGTSADYEQYF. The CDR3 DNA is TGCGCCAGCAGCCAATTTGGGACCGGGACTAGCGCCGACTACGAGCAGTACTTC.

This clonotype occurred many times. V gene TRBV6-2 or TRBV6-3 combines with J gene TRBJ1-4; the D is unclear. Per germline, CDR1 MNHEY and CDR2 SVGEGT. Trimming stripped 0 bases from V and 7 bases from J, with 9 bases between. The CDR3 spans 14 residues. The CDR3 nucleotides are TGTGCCAGCAGTTACTCTGGCAAGGGTGAAAAACTGTTTTTT. This translates into CASSYSGKGEKLFF.

Ten or more counts support this clonotype. The chain recombines TRBV3-1 with TRBJ1-1; D might be TRBD1 (6 bases). This CDR3 spans 14 amino acids. Germline values: CDR1 LGHDT, CDR2 YNNKEL (reference sequence). The V end lost 8 bases, the J end lost 1 base, and 14 bases lay between the germline ends. The CDR3: CASRKGGANTEAFF. In DNA, the CDR3 is TGTGCCAGCCGAAAAGGGGGGGCGAACACTGAAGCTTTCTTT.

The chain has TRBV6-5 and TRBJ1-1, with 7 bases lining up with TRBD1. CDR1 and CDR2 from the germline V gene are MNHEY and SVGAGI. The length of the CDR3 is 13 residues. Trimming removed 4 bases from V and 11 bases from J; junction bases left unmatched: 10. CDR3 coding DNA: TGTGCCAGCAGTTTATTGACCACAGGGGATGCTTTCTTT. Amino acids: CASSLLTTGDAFF.

This rearrangement joins TRBV18 to TRBJ1-1, with a tentative D call TRBD1 (5 bases). Trimming removed 6 bases at V and 0 bases at J, with 14 bases between. CDR3 length equals 15 residues. Germline CDR1 KGHSH, CDR2 LQKENI. The CDR3 here is CASSHRSTLNTEAFF. CDR3 DNA sequence: TGTGCCAGCTCGCACAGGTCCACCCTGAACACTGAAGCTTTCTTT.

This rearrangement joins TRBV12-3 or TRBV12-4 to TRBJ2-2, with 12 bases lining up with TRBD1. The CDR3 runs 17 residues. V lost 4 bases to trimming and J lost 10 bases; unmatched junction nucleotides: 13. This CDR3 is CASSWGQGAVLSEELFF. In DNA, the CDR3 is TGTGCCAGCAGTTGGGGACAGGGGGCAGTTTTATCCGAGGAGCTGTTTTTT.

This clonotype was observed many times. The CDR3 DNA reads TGTGCCAGCAGTGAAAGGGATCTTTCCAGCGGGAGAAGGGCCGGGGAGCTGTTTTTT. Translated: CASSERDLSSGRRAGELFF. The rearrangement joins TRBV2 to TRBJ2-2; TRBD2 agrees at 8 bases. The CDR3 extends over 19 amino acids. Per germline, CDR1 SNHLY and CDR2 FYNNEI. V shed 2 bases, J shed 6 bases, and the junction held 17 bases outside the gene matches.

This clonotype was detected only a few times. The CDR3 spells CASSQGPWTEAFF. The CDR3 DNA reads TGTGCCAGCAGCCAGGGACCCTGGACTGAAGCTTTCTTT. This chain connects TRBV14 to TRBJ1-1, with D perhaps TRBD1 (5 bases). The germline CDR1 and CDR2 sequences are SGHDN and FVKESK. V lost 3 bases and J lost 5, with 10 bases in between. CDR3 length equals 13 residues.

This chain uses TRBV2 with TRBJ1-2; unclear D gene. V lost 2 bases and J 0 bases, leaving 7 bases between the germline ends. Per the germline V gene, CDR1 is SNHLY and CDR2 is FYNNEI. This CDR3 has 14 residues. The CDR3 spells CASSERLANYGYTF. As DNA, the CDR3 is TGTGCCAGCAGTGAACGTTTAGCTAACTATGGCTACACCTTC.

This clonotype appeared many times. This sequence joins TRBV12-3 or TRBV12-4 and TRBJ2-7; D tentatively fits TRBD1 or TRBD2 (7 bases each). The CDR3 is made up of 16 amino acids. The germline V and J ends were trimmed by 5 bases and 4 bases, with 21 bases remaining between them. The CDR3 DNA reads as TGTGCCAGCAGTCGGGAGGAGACAGGGAATTCGTACGAGCAGTACTTC. Translation: CASSREETGNSYEQYF.

The table lists this clonotype with many counts. The rearrangement joins TRBV29-1 to TRBJ2-5, with D uncertain. In germline, CDR1 is SQVTM, CDR2 ANQGSEA. The V end was cut by 5 bases, the J end by 5 bases, with 9 bases between. CDR3 length: 11 amino acids. CDR3 loop: CSVISGETQYF. The CDR3 DNA follows: TGCAGCGTTATCAGTGGGGAGACCCAGTACTTC. The whole variable domain, filled in from reference TRBV29-1 and TRBJ2-5, reads SAVISQKPSRDICQRGTSLTIQCQVDSQVTMMFWYRQQPGQSLTLIATANQGSEATYESGFVIDKFPISRPNLTFSTLTVSNMSPEDSSIYLCSVISGETQYFGPGTRLLVL.